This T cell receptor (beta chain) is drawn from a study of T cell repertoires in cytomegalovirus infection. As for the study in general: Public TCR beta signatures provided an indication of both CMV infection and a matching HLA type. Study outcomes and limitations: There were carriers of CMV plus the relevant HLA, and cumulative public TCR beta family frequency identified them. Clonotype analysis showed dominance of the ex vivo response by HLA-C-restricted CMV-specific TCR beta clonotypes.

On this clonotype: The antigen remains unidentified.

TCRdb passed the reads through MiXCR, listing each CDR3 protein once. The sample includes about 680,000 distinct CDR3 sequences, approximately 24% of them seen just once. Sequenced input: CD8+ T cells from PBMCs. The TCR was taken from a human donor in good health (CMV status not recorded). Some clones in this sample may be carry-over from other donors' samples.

The CDR3 DNA reads as TGTGCCAGCAGCCAAGAGACACCTCTAGCCTATGGCTACACCTTC. As protein: CASSQETPLAYGYTF. V gene TRBV14 combines with J gene TRBJ1-2; unclear D gene. CDR3 length: 15 residues. Germline CDR1 is SGHDN and CDR2 is FVKESK. V was clipped by 0 bases and J by 4 bases, with 12 bases between them.